This T cell receptor beta chain was captured in a study of OX40 agonist ivuxolimab in advanced cancers. Clones were read by immunoSEQ multiplex PCR, and TCRdb kept only the in-frame ones, dropping some. The sample has 50,000 to 70,000 clones; under 90% are singletons. Findings of the study overall: Clonal expansion from baseline to week 6 occurred in both CD4+ and CD8+ T cells.

To note about this clone: Its cognate antigen is unknown.

CDR3 length: 18 residues. Germline V gene lookup returns CDR1 LNHDA and CDR2 SQIVND (reference sequence). Trimming cost V 5 bases and J 3 bases, with 25 bases left between them. The chain recombines TRBV19 with TRBJ1-2; D perhaps matches TRBD1 (5 bases). This TCR was sampled from an adult with an advanced solid tumor such as melanoma, head and neck, liver or kidney cancer. Sequenced here: CD4+ or CD8+ T cells sorted from blood, sampled in a trial of the OX40 agonist ivuxolimab. CDR3 sequence reads: CASSRPIWDLPEHYGYTF. The CDR3 coding sequence is TGTGCCAGTAGTCGCCCAATCTGGGACCTCCCGGAGCACTATGGCTACACCTTC.